This is a list of T cell receptor beta chains from one sample in a study of shared clonotypes between healthy human individuals. Data came from immunoSEQ multiplex PCR; TCRdb stores just in-frame clones and leaves some out. Of 2 million to 2.5 million clones listed, approximately 93% are singletons. The sequenced sample consisted of naive CD4+ T cells from PBMCs. All receptors come from a man between 18 and 35 years old in good health. Some clones in this sample may be carry-over from other donors' samples. Each CDR3 is given with its conserved first and last residue. Each record gives: clone size, J gene, V gene, CDR3 length, D gene, CDR3 DNA, CDR3 protein. The D gene is left open where the match is weak. Part of the rows lack a size; the others show once, few, many or a class for expanded clones.

.,TRBJ1-5,TRBV28,15,.,TGTGCCAGCAGTTCAGGGTATATCGGCAATCAGCCCCAGCATTTT,CASSSGYIGNQPQHF
few,TRBJ1-1,TRBV6-1,11,.,TGTGCCAGCAGTGAAGACGTTGAAGCTTTCTTT,CASSEDVEAFF
.,TRBJ2-1,TRBV27,19,TRBD2,TGTGCCAGCAGAATAGCGGGAGGGCCAAACAAAAGCTCCTACAATGAGCAGTTCTTC,CASRIAGGPNKSSYNEQFF
.,TRBJ1-4,TRBV5-1,15,.,TGCGCCAGCAGCTTGGGTACCAGCGAGGGGGAAAAACTGTTTTTT,CASSLGTSEGEKLFF
once,TRBJ1-4,TRBV5-1,15,TRBD1,TGCGCCAGCAGCTTGACAGGGGTCGAGAGTGAAAAACTGTTTTTT,CASSLTGVESEKLFF
.,TRBJ1-2,TRBV11-2,15,.,TGTGCCAGCAGCTCGAGGGAAAGCCGGACTAATGGCCACACCTTC,CASSSRESRTNGHTF
.,TRBJ2-1,TRBV18,14,.,TGTGCCAGCTCACCAAATTCGACCCCCAATGAGCAGTTCTTC,CASSPNSTPNEQFF
.,TRBJ2-2,TRBV9,17,TRBD1,TGTGCCAGCAGCGCCTACTGGGGGACAGCGAACACCGGGGAGCTGTTTTTT,CASSAYWGTANTGELFF
.,TRBJ2-5,TRBV6-1,12,TRBD2,TGTGCCAGCAGTTTAGCGGGAGGGCCTCAGTACTTC,CASSLAGGPQYF
.,TRBJ1-5,TRBV28,14,.,TGTGCCAGCAGTTTAGCCGGGAGAACTCAGCCCCAGCATTTT,CASSLAGRTQPQHF
.,TRBJ1-5,TRBV5-6,16,.,TGTGCCAGCAGCTTACGTTGGGGTAGCTTCAATCAGCCCCAGCATTTT,CASSLRWGSFNQPQHF
.,TRBJ2-7,TRBV6-5,15,.,TGTGCCAGCAGTTACGGTCCCAGCGCCGACTACGAGCAGTACTTC,CASSYGPSADYEQYF
.,TRBJ1-1,TRBV28,14,TRBD1,TGTGCCAGCAGTGGGACAGGGTGGAACACTGAAGCTTTCTTT,CASSGTGWNTEAFF
.,TRBJ2-3,TRBV2,18,.,TGTGCCAGCAGAGGGGGGGGCAGCGGTCCGGGCGGCACAGATACGCAGTATTTT,CASRGGGSGPGGTDTQYF